This entry concerns a single T cell receptor (beta chain). Its antigen remains unknown. This entry comes from a study of shared clonotypes between healthy human individuals. General study points: Unshared clonotypes carried lower generation probabilities than those common to all four donors.

Germline loops: CDR1 LGHNT, CDR2 FRNRAP. V shed 5 bases and J shed 2 bases, with 5 bases lying between them. The CDR3 spans 12 residues. Assay: immunoSEQ multiplex PCR; the TCRdb copy retains only in-frame clones and omits some. The sample has about 1 million clones; about 77% are singletons. Adult donors, all healthy and HIV-negative, had no recent acute infections or vaccinations. Input material: memory CD4+ T cells sorted from blood. Subset here: CD45RA-negative fraction. The rearrangement joins TRBV12-5 to TRBJ2-3; D unclear. This sequence originates from a young man in good health. CDR3 coding DNA: TGTGCTAGTGGTCGGACCACAGATACGCAGTATTTT. Its translation is CASGRTTDTQYF.